This T cell receptor (beta chain) was retrieved from a study of T cells expressing NK-cell markers. A remark on this clonotype: Its specificity is not known.

Study-wide results and limits: Also leading the CD3+CD56-NKG2C+ fraction in a handful of donors were these clonotypes.

TCR beta cDNA was generated via 5'RACE template switching incorporating UMIs. TCRdb reprocessed the 5' RACE reads, keeping one entry per CDR3 protein, no DNA. The listing records 350,000 to 450,000 distinct CDR3 sequences. This receptor was obtained from a man between 18 and 69 years old in good health. Input material: blood T cells: a sorted CD56 or NKG2C T cell subset, CD4+ or CD8+ T cells, or bulk PBMC T cells (not recorded which).

Here the CDR3 reads CASSRGGYQPQHF. The J gene is TRBJ1-5, the V gene TRBV27; TCRdb proposes TRBD1, but this gene call is untestable without DNA. Germline lookup yields CDR1 MNHEY and CDR2 SMNVEV (reference sequence). CDR3 length: 13 amino acids.